This T cell receptor beta chain stems from a study of shared clonotypes between healthy human individuals. Once extracted for a subset, genomic DNA was divided evenly among several immunoSEQ plates. Assay: immunoSEQ multiplex PCR; the TCRdb copy retains only in-frame clones and omits some. The data show over a million clones, with about 96% seen just once and approximately 1.2% held by the top ten. This clone showed up just once. The antigen remains undetermined. Trimming took off 3 bases at V and 0 bases at J, with 15 bases between the two ends. The CDR3 contains 17 residues. Per the germline V gene, CDR1 is LNHDA and CDR2 is SQIVND (reference sequence). CD4+ cell separation produced CD45RA+ naive and CD45RA-negative memory subsets. Broader study findings: Sorted-subset sequencing was shown by rarefaction to be incomplete despite large depth.

The chain joins TRBV19 to TRBJ1-5; D is uncertain. The clonotype originates from a man in his thirties or forties in good health. The specimen was naive CD4+ T cells sorted from blood. The subset: CD45RA+ positively selected. CDR3 coding DNA: TGTGCCAGTAGTATGGGGTACAAGGGTCGTAGCAATCAGCCCCAGCATTTT. Encoded protein: CASSMGYKGRSNQPQHF.